Presented here are 20 T cell receptor beta chains from one specimen sequenced in a study of CD8+ T cells in alopecia areata. Sample treatment: oral pan-JAK inhibitor, 5-10 mg twice daily. RNA was extracted and reverse transcribed into cDNA as the sequencing template. This table comes from immunoSEQ multiplex PCR, and its TCRdb copy is limited to in-frame clones, with some not included. The table includes approximately 170,000 clones, 50% to 65% detected once. The sample consisted of CD4+ T cells sorted from blood, taken at week 24, from a patient treated with tofacitinib. Every receptor here comes from a human donor with alopecia areata.

The V call is TRBV6-6, the J call TRBJ1-6; D uncertain. Per germline, CDR1 MNHNY and CDR2 SVGAGI (reference sequence). Trimming left V 6 bases short and J 7 bases short, with 4 bases between. This CDR3 is 11 amino acids long. The CDR3, as DNA: TGTGCCAGCAGCCTGAATTCACCCCTCCACTTT. Translated, it gives CASSLNSPLHF.

The DNA of the CDR3 is TGTGCCAGCAGTGCCGTCGGGGCCGACGGGGAGCTGTTTTTT. Translating it yields CASSAVGADGELFF. V usage is TRBV6-1 and J usage is TRBJ2-2; tentatively, D is TRBD1 or TRBD2 (5 bases each). This CDR3 contains 14 residues. Trimming stripped 4 bases from V and 7 bases from J, with 13 bases between. Germline CDR1 MNHNS, CDR2 SASEGT.

The CDR3 nucleotides read TGTGCCTGGGGGGGGCTGAGCTATGGCTACACCTTC. It encodes CAWGGLSYGYTF. V usage is TRBV30 and J usage is TRBJ1-2, with D possibly being TRBD1 (6 bases). The CDR3 has 12 amino acids. Germline V gives CDR1 GTSNPN, CDR2 SVGIG (reference sequence). Trimming removed 5 bases at V and 4 bases at J, with 11 bases between.

The chain carries TRBV2 and TRBJ1-1; D might be TRBD1 (5 bases). Germline CDR1 reads SNHLY; CDR2 reads FYNNEI. The CDR3 has 13 amino acids. V lost 7 bases to trimming and J lost 1 base, with 10 bases between them. DNA of the CDR3: TGTGCCAGCACCCAGGACAAGAACACTGAAGCTTTCTTT. Protein sequence: CASTQDKNTEAFF.

This clone is a singleton in its sample. The J gene is TRBJ1-5, the V gene TRBV7-2, with D possibly matching TRBD1 (5 bases). Germline CDR1 is SGHTA and CDR2 is FQGNSA. V shed 6 bases and J shed 6 bases, with 18 bases lying between them. The CDR3 extends over 15 amino acids. The CDR3 bases are TGTGCCAGCAGTCCGGCCGGCAGGGATTTTCAGCCCCAGCATTTT. As protein: CASSPAGRDFQPQHF.

The chain recombines TRBV30 with TRBJ2-2; 8 bases align to TRBD2. The CDR3 covers 16 residues. The junction had 10 bases not matched to a gene; V was cut back by 1 base and J by 6 bases. CDR1 and CDR2 from the germline V gene are GTSNPN and SVGIG (reference sequence). The CDR3 protein is CAWSGSRTSNPGELFF. In nucleotides, the CDR3 is TGTGCCTGGAGTGGCTCCAGGACTAGCAATCCCGGGGAGCTGTTTTTT. Based on the CDR3 plus reference TRBV30 and TRBJ2-2, the full variable domain is SQTIHQWPATLVQPVGSPLSLECTVEGTSNPNLYWYRQAAGRGLQLLFYSVGIGQISSEVPQNLSASRPQDRQFILSSKKLLLSDSGFYLCAWSGSRTSNPGELFFGEGSRLTVL.

This chain uses TRBV30 with TRBJ2-2; D is unresolved. The V and J ends lost 3 bases and 0 bases respectively, with 8 bases between them. Per germline, CDR1 GTSNPN and CDR2 SVGIG (reference sequence). The CDR3 sequence is 14 residues long. The CDR3 DNA is TGTGCCTGGAGAGGCCCGGCGAACACCGGGGAGCTGTTTTTT. Encoded protein: CAWRGPANTGELFF.

This clone was counted only a few times. The genes are TRBV6-5 and TRBJ1-5, with 7 bases aligning to TRBD1. Germline lookup yields CDR1 MNHEY and CDR2 SVGAGI. With V trimmed by 6 bases and J by 3 bases, 2 bases remained unmatched. The CDR3 consists of 13 residues. The CDR3 here is CASRTGVNQPQHF. The CDR3 DNA is TGTGCCAGCAGAACAGGGGTCAATCAGCCCCAGCATTTT.

This clone was detected only a few times. This rearrangement joins TRBV11-2 to TRBJ2-7, with D possibly matching TRBD2 (5 bases). The length of the CDR3 is 16 residues. Per the germline V gene, CDR1 is SGHAT and CDR2 is FQNNGV. The germline V and J ends were trimmed by 5 bases and 2 bases, with 19 bases remaining between them. The CDR3: CASSRNPGADAYEQYF. The CDR3, as DNA: TGTGCCAGCAGCCGCAACCCCGGAGCGGACGCCTACGAGCAGTACTTC. Complete variable domain (other parts from reference TRBV11-2 and TRBJ2-7): EAGVAQSPRYKIIEKRQSVAFWCNPISGHATLYWYQQILGQGPKLLIQFQNNGVVDDSQLPKDRFSAERLKGVDSTLKIQPAKLEDSAVYLCASSRNPGADAYEQYFGPGTRLTVT.

The chain has TRBV11-2 and TRBJ1-4; D not certain. Trimming removed 5 bases at V and 7 bases at J, with 11 bases between. This CDR3 has 13 residues. Germline CDR1 and CDR2: SGHAT and FQNNGV. The CDR3 DNA follows: TGTGCCAGCAGCCTCGACCGGGGTGAAAAACTGTTTTTT. It yields the protein CASSLDRGEKLFF.

A few counts support this clone. The V and J genes are TRBV29-1 and TRBJ2-3; unclear D gene. Germline V gene sequence: CDR1 SQVTM, CDR2 ANQGSEA. This CDR3 region has 13 residues. V lost 5 bases and J 7 bases, leaving 16 bases between the germline ends. As DNA, the CDR3 is TGCAGCGTTCCCCTTGGGTCTTTGAATACGCAGTATTTT. It encodes CSVPLGSLNTQYF.

V usage is TRBV5-1 and J usage is TRBJ2-7; weak D call: TRBD2 (6 bases). The V and J ends lost 5 bases and 3 bases respectively, with 15 bases between them. This CDR3 contains 14 residues. CDR1 and CDR2 (germline): SGHRS, YFSETQ. The CDR3 sequence: CASRSSGLNYEQYF. CDR3 nucleotides: TGCGCCAGCAGAAGTTCGGGACTCAACTACGAGCAGTACTTC.

The V call is TRBV30, the J call TRBJ1-6; possible D gene TRBD1, 5 bases. The CDR3 totals 14 residues. V lost 3 bases and J 9 bases, leaving 15 bases between the germline ends. Germline CDR1 and CDR2: GTSNPN and SVGIG (reference sequence). CDR3 protein: CAWRTGDLSSPLHF. The CDR3 region has the DNA TGTGCCTGGAGAACGGGGGATCTGAGTTCACCCCTCCACTTT.

The rearrangement links TRBV28 to TRBJ2-5, with 11 nucleotides matching TRBD1. Germline loops: CDR1 MDHEN, CDR2 SYDVKM. V lost 6 bases and J lost 6; bases outside the gene matches: 9. There are 15 residues in the CDR3. The CDR3 loop is CASSTDRGPQQTQYF. CDR3 sequence (DNA): TGTGCCAGCAGCACGGACAGGGGGCCACAACAGACCCAGTACTTC.

The count of this clone is one. This chain connects TRBV10-3 to TRBJ2-5; D is uncertain. Germline CDR1 ENHRY, CDR2 SYGVKD. The CDR3 is 11 residues long. The V end was cut by 2 bases, the J end by 5 bases, with 3 bases between. CDR3 bases: TGTGCCATCAGTGAGGCCGAGACCCAGTACTTC. Translating gives CAISEAETQYF.

This clone was recorded many times. Other DNA sequences of this sample code for an identical CDR3. The rearrangement joins TRBV15 to TRBJ1-5; D gene uncertain. This CDR3 has 15 amino acids. V was pared by 0 bases and J by 0 bases, with 6 bases between. Germline CDR1 reads LNHNV; CDR2 reads YYDKDF (reference sequence). This CDR3 reads CATSRDPGSNQPQHF. CDR3 in DNA: TGTGCCACCAGCAGAGATCCAGGTAGCAATCAGCCCCAGCATTTT.

This clone was picked up a small number of times. The V and J genes are TRBV29-1 and TRBJ2-5; D possibly uses TRBD1 or TRBD2 (5 bases each). Per the germline V gene, CDR1 is SQVTM and CDR2 is ANQGSEA. The V end lost 0 bases, the J end lost 4 bases, and 12 bases lay between the germline ends. The CDR3 consists of 14 residues. The CDR3 DNA reads as TGCAGCGTTGAAGATTTGGCAGGGAGAGAGACCCAGTACTTC. This translates into CSVEDLAGRETQYF. Full variable domain (outside the CDR3, taken from reference TRBV29-1 and TRBJ2-5): SAVISQKPSRDICQRGTSLTIQCQVDSQVTMMFWYRQQPGQSLTLIATANQGSEATYESGFVIDKFPISRPNLTFSTLTVSNMSPEDSSIYLCSVEDLAGRETQYFGPGTRLLVL.

The chain couples TRBV2 to TRBJ2-1, with D possibly being TRBD1 (5 bases). Germline V CDR1 and CDR2: SNHLY, FYNNEI. The CDR3 is made up of 16 amino acids. Trimming cost V 0 bases and J 5 bases, with 14 bases left between them. CDR3 nucleotide sequence: TGTGCCAGCAGTGAAGCGCAGCAGCCAGGGAACAATGAGCAGTTCTTC. Residues: CASSEAQQPGNNEQFF.

This clone was seen a few times. The chain couples TRBV5-6 to TRBJ2-5; possible D gene TRBD1, 6 bases. Trimming shortened V by 0 bases and J by 5 bases, and 11 bases separated the two germline ends. CDR1 SGHDT and CDR2 YYEEEE come from the germline V gene. This CDR3 has 14 residues. The CDR3 nucleotides are TGTGCCAGCAGCTTGGTGACAGGACTGGAGACCCAGTACTTC. It codes for CASSLVTGLETQYF.

The chain couples TRBV2 to TRBJ2-7; unclear D gene. The ends were cut back, 2 bases at V and 0 bases at J, with 11 bases in the middle. Germline CDR1 reads SNHLY; CDR2 reads FYNNEI. CDR3 length equals 15 residues. CDR3 coding DNA: TGTGCCAGCAGTGAATTTTCCTCTGGCTCCTACGAGCAGTACTTC. Its protein is CASSEFSSGSYEQYF.